These 11 T cell receptor beta chains share one sample of origin, sequenced in a study of blood T cell repertoires in COVID-19. The repertoire was sequenced with immunoSEQ multiplex PCR; TCRdb's copy has only in-frame clones and lacks some. The table lists about 290,000 clones, 85% to 90% of them singletons. Input material: peripheral blood. The receptors were sampled from a woman aged 25 to 39 with COVID-19, enrolled during active disease.

The chain carries TRBV23-1 and TRBJ1-5, with TRBD1 matching 10 bases. TRBV23-1 counts as an open reading frame of uncertain function. The junction had 12 bases not matched to a gene; V was cut back by 10 bases and J by 3 bases. The CDR3 is 16 amino acids. The CDR3: CATNERDRGINQPQHF. CDR3 nucleotide sequence: TGCGCCACCAACGAACGGGACAGGGGAATCAATCAGCCCCAGCATTTT.

The V call is TRBV4-1, the J call TRBJ2-3, with D possibly being TRBD2 (5 bases). The CDR3 has 11 amino acids. V lost 3 bases and J 8 bases, leaving 6 bases between the germline ends. The germline V gene has CDR1 MGHRA and CDR2 YSYEKL. The CDR3 coding sequence is TGCGCCAGCAGCCACGGAGGTACGCAGTATTTT. It encodes CASSHGGTQYF.

The chain employs TRBV2 and TRBJ1-2; possibly TRBD1 for D (5 bases). Germline lookup yields CDR1 SNHLY and CDR2 FYNNEI. V dropped 10 bases and J dropped 2 bases, with 8 bases sitting between them. The CDR3 totals 11 residues. CDR3 protein: CATRQNYGYTF. DNA of the CDR3: TGTGCCACCCGACAGAACTATGGCTACACCTTC.

This chain uses TRBV5-1 with TRBJ2-3, with 12 bases lining up with TRBD2. V dropped 4 bases and J dropped 8; count of bases not matched to a gene: 11. There are 16 residues in the CDR3. In germline, CDR1 is SGHRS, CDR2 YFSETQ. The CDR3 DNA follows: TGCGCCAGCAGCCCCGGACTAGCGGGGCCCATAGGTACGCAGTATTTT. It is translated as CASSPGLAGPIGTQYF.

V usage is TRBV9 and J usage is TRBJ2-3, with TRBD2 identical over 8 bases. This CDR3 is built from 15 residues. Germline lookup yields CDR1 SGDLS and CDR2 YYNGEE. Trimming removed 2 bases from V and 4 bases from J; junction bases left unmatched: 6. CDR3 amino acids: CASSVQAGGSDTQYF. The CDR3, as DNA: TGTGCCAGCAGCGTTCAGGCGGGGGGCTCAGATACGCAGTATTTT.

This clone has only one observation. A read error may account for a junction end that differs from germline. J is TRBJ2-7 and V is TRBV28, with D perhaps TRBD1 (6 bases). The CDR3 covers 11 residues. Germline V gene lookup returns CDR1 MDHEN and CDR2 SYDVKM. CDR3 loop: CATQGFYGQYF. The DNA for the CDR3 is TGTGCCACCCAGGGGTTCTACGGGCAGTACTTC.

The rearrangement joins TRBV18 to TRBJ2-4, with 7 bases aligning to TRBD2. The CDR3 covers 16 residues. Germline lookup yields CDR1 KGHSH and CDR2 LQKENI. V trimming: 2 bases; J trimming: 2 bases; junction bases outside the gene matches: 6. The DNA for the CDR3 is TGTGCCAGCTCACCATGGCCGGGGGGACCCAAAAACATTCAGTACTTC. Translating it yields CASSPWPGGPKNIQYF. The whole variable domain, filled in from reference TRBV18 and TRBJ2-4, reads NAGVMQNPRHLVRRRGQEARLRCSPMKGHSHVYWYRQLPEEGLKFMVYLQKENIIDESGMPKERFSAEFPKEGPSILRIQQVVRGDSAAYFCASSPWPGGPKNIQYFGAGTRLSVL.

This clone was seen just once. The gene calls are TRBV30 and TRBJ2-4, with TRBD2 matching over 11 bases. The V and J ends lost 4 bases and 8 bases, in that order; junction bases with no gene match: 1. Germline V gene lookup returns CDR1 GTSNPN and CDR2 SVGIG (reference sequence). The CDR3 sequence is 12 residues long. The DNA of the CDR3 is TGTGCCTGGAATAGCGGGGGGGACATTCAGTACTTC. It yields the protein CAWNSGGDIQYF.

The V and J genes are TRBV27 and TRBJ1-5, with D unclear. The germline V gene has CDR1 MNHEY and CDR2 SMNVEV (reference sequence). The CDR3 spans 15 residues. V was cut by 3 bases and J by 3 bases, with 12 bases left in between. CDR3 loop: CASSLRTEPNQPQHF. The CDR3, as DNA: TGTGCCAGCAGTTTGCGAACAGAACCCAATCAGCCCCAGCATTTT.

CDR3 region: CASSVRTSGGHTDTQYF. CDR3 sequence (DNA): TGTGCCAGTAGTGTCCGGACTAGCGGGGGGCACACAGATACGCAGTATTTT. This chain uses TRBV19 with TRBJ2-3; 14 nucleotides agree with TRBD2. Trimming at V came to 5 bases and at J to 2 bases, leaving 6 bases not matched to a gene. This CDR3 is 17 amino acids long. Germline V gives CDR1 LNHDA, CDR2 SQIVND (reference sequence).

The rearrangement uses TRBV19 and TRBJ1-1; no clear D. The V end lost 7 bases, the J end lost 1 base, and 7 bases lay between the germline ends. CDR1 LNHDA and CDR2 SQIVND come from the germline V gene (reference sequence). The CDR3 has 12 residues. The CDR3 reads CASTLANTEAFF. In DNA, the CDR3 is TGTGCCAGTACTTTGGCGAACACTGAAGCTTTCTTT. Drawing the rest from reference TRBV19 and TRBJ1-1, the complete variable domain is DGGITQSPKYLFRKEGQNVTLSCEQNLNHDAMYWYRQDPGQGLRLIYYSQIVNDFQKGDIAEGYSVSREKKESFPLTVTSAQKNPTAFYLCASTLANTEAFFGQGTRLTVV.